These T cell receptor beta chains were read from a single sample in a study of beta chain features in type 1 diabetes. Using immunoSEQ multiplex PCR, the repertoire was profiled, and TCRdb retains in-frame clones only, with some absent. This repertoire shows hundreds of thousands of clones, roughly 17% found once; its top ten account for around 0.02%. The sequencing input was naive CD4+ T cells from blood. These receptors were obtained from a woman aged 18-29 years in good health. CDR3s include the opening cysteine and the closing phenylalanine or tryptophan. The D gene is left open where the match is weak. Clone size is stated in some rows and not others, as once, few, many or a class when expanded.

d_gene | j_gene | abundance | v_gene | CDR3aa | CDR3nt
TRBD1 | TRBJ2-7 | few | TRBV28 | CASNPGQVFEQYF | TGTGCCAGCAACCCGGGACAGGTCTTCGAGCAGTACTTC
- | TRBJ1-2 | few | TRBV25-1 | CASSESRGRDNYGYTF | TGTGCCAGCAGTGAATCTAGGGGCAGGGATAACTATGGCTACACCTTC
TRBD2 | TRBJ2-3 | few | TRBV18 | CASSPNSGPSTDTQYF | TGTGCCAGCTCACCCAATAGCGGGCCGAGCACAGATACGCAGTATTTT
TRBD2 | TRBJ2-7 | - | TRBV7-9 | CASSFTTSGASEQYF | TGTGCCAGCAGCTTCACGACTAGCGGGGCTAGCGAGCAGTACTTC
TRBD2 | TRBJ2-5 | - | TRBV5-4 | CASSSGGLNNQETQYF | TGTGCCAGCAGTTCGGGGGGGCTCAACAACCAAGAGACCCAGTACTTC
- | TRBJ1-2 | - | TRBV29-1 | CSVELEGYGYTF | TGCAGCGTTGAACTCGAGGGATATGGCTACACCTTC
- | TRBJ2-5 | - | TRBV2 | CASSEELGGETQYF | TGTGCCAGCAGTGAAGAGTTAGGGGGAGAGACCCAGTACTTC
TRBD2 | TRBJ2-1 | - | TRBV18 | CASSRTSGNEQFF | TGTGCCAGCTCCCGGACTAGCGGAAATGAGCAGTTCTTC
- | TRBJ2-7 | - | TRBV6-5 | CASSYSSEAYEQYF | TGTGCCAGCAGTTACTCGAGTGAAGCCTACGAGCAGTACTTC
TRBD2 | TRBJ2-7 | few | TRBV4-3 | CASSRGGRGHEQYF | TGCGCCAGCAGCCGCGGGGGGAGAGGTCACGAGCAGTACTTC
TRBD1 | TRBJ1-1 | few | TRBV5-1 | CASSKGADTEAFF | TGCGCCAGCAGTAAGGGGGCAGACACTGAAGCTTTCTTT
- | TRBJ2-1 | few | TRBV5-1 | CASSLERYNEQFF | TGCGCCAGCAGCTTGGAACGTTACAATGAGCAGTTCTTC
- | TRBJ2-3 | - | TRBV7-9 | CASSLARRLVLSTDTQYF | TGTGCCAGCAGCTTAGCCCGCCGACTAGTCCTCAGCACAGATACGCAGTATTTT
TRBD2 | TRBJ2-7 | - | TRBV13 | CASSLSGLGTSGGLTYEQYF | TGTGCCAGCAGCTTAAGCGGTCTCGGGACTAGCGGGGGGTTAACCTACGAGCAGTACTTC
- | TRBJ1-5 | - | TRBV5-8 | CASSLFPYSGPQHF | TGTGCCAGCAGCTTGTTTCCGTACAGTGGGCCCCAGCATTTT
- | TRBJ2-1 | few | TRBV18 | CASSLGYNEQFF | TGTGCCAGCTCACTGGGATACAATGAGCAGTTCTTC
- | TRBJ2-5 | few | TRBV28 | CASRTIGETQYF | TGTGCCAGCAGGACCATTGGGGAGACCCAGTACTTC
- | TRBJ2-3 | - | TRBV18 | CASSREDTQYF | TGTGCCAGCTCAAGAGAAGATACGCAGTATTTT
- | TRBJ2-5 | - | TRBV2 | CASSDKTRGETQYF | TGTGCCAGCAGTGATAAGACCCGTGGGGAGACCCAGTACTTC
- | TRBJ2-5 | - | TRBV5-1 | CASSSRGGQETQYF | TGCGCCAGCAGTTCCCGGGGCGGACAAGAGACCCAGTACTTC
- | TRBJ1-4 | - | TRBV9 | CASSGSPTNEKLFF | TGTGCCAGCTCCGGGAGCCCAACTAATGAAAAACTGTTTTTT
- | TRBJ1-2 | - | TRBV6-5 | CASSYSGYGYTF | TGTGCCAGCAGTTACTCCGGCTATGGCTACACCTTC
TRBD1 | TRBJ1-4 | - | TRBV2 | CASGDRGFSEKLFF | TGTGCCAGCGGGGACAGGGGTTTTAGTGAAAAACTGTTTTTT
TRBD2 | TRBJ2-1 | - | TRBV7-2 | CASTLPGEGRYNEQFF | TGTGCCAGCACCCTCCCCGGGGAGGGTAGGTACAATGAGCAGTTCTTC
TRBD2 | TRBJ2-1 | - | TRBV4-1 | CASRTALAGKQYNEQFF | TGCGCCAGCAGGACTGCGCTAGCGGGAAAACAATACAATGAGCAGTTCTTC
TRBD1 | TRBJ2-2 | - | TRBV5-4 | CASSRGTGNSGELFF | TGTGCCAGCAGCCGCGGGACAGGGAATTCCGGGGAGCTGTTTTTT
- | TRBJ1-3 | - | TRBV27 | CASSLRGSGNTIYF | TGTGCCAGCAGTTTACGAGGGTCTGGAAACACCATATATTTT
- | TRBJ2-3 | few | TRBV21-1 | CASNKKGTDTQYF | TGTGCCAGCAACAAAAAAGGCACAGATACGCAGTATTTT
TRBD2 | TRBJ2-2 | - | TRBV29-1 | CSVSGTTNTGELFF | TGCAGCGTTAGCGGGACGACGAACACCGGGGAGCTGTTTTTT
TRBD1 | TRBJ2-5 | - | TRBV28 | CASSHDSAGGGWRETQYF | TGTGCCAGCAGCCATGATTCGGCAGGGGGCGGGTGGCGAGAGACCCAGTACTTC
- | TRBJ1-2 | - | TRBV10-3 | CAISASTASNYGYTF | TGTGCCATCAGTGCATCGACAGCGTCTAACTATGGCTACACCTTC
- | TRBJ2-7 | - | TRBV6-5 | CASSSSQGWEQYF | TGTGCCAGCAGCTCCAGTCAGGGGTGGGAGCAGTACTTC
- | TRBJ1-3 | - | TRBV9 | CASSVSSGNTIYF | TGTGCCAGCAGCGTTAGCTCTGGAAACACCATATATTTT
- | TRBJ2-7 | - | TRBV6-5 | CASSSLWGRKNEQYF | TGTGCCAGCAGTTCACTATGGGGGAGGAAGAACGAGCAGTACTTC
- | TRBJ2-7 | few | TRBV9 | CASSVAPSQYYEQYF | TGTGCCAGCAGCGTAGCCCCTAGTCAGTACTACGAGCAGTACTTC